The clone carrying this T cell receptor beta chain was picked up many times. Its specificity is unknown. One entry per CDR3 protein results from TCRdb running MiXCR on the multiplex PCR reads. The sample yields about 230,000 distinct CDR3 sequences, about 30% seen once. This record belongs to a study of breast tumors, draining lymph nodes, adjacent tissues. Whole-study findings and limits: Data only fit, rather than demonstrated, lymph node origin of most tumor T cells.

The lymph nodes were axillary draining lymph nodes from breast cancer patients. CDR3 length: 15 residues. Deletions cut 5 bases from V and 0 bases from J, with 11 bases between. Germline CDR1 is SGHKS and CDR2 is YYEKEE (reference sequence). The chain has TRBV5-5 and TRBJ1-4; D is undetermined. This TCR came from a female donor with breast cancer. Some clones in this sample may be carry-over from other donors' samples. The source material was axillary lymph node tissue. CDR3 region: CASRPIAATNEKLFF. DNA of the CDR3: TGTGCCAGCAGACCTATAGCTGCAACTAATGAAAAACTGTTTTTT. Full variable domain (remainder filled in from reference TRBV5-5 and TRBJ1-4): DAGVTQSPTHLIKTRGQQVTLRCSPISGHKSVSWYQQVLGQGPQFIFQYYEKEERGRGNFPDRFSARQFPNYSSELNVNALLLGDSALYLCASRPIAATNEKLFFGSGTQLSVL.